This T cell receptor beta chain was sequenced during a study of shared clonotypes between healthy human individuals. Study-wide context: Per donor, CD8 memory used one plate, CD8 naive used two, CD4 memory used three and CD4 naive used three. Regarding the study as a whole: Among a handful of donors, roughly 5% of naive CD4 clonotypes were found in common. Limited genetic and exposure-history diversity came from having few donors.

TCRdb's table, derived via immunoSEQ multiplex PCR, lists solely in-frame clones and lacks some. The repertoire holds about 2.4 million clones, with approximately 94% as singletons. Germline CDR1 is SGDLS and CDR2 is YYNGEE. The CDR3 contains 14 residues. V lost 5 bases and J lost 7; bases outside the gene matches: 9. In the case of this clone: Its antigen is unknown.

The sequence was collected from a man aged 18-30 years in good health. Some clones in this sample may be carry-over from other donors' samples. This chain joins TRBV9 and TRBJ1-1; the match to TRBD1 covers 9 bases. The sequencing sample was made of naive CD4+ T cells from PBMCs. As for subset: CD45RA+ positively selected. In nucleotides, the CDR3 is TGTGCCAGCAGTCCGGGACAGGGTAATGGTGAAGCTTTCTTT. Translating gives CASSPGQGNGEAFF.